Listed below are T cell receptor beta chains from one sample, sequenced in a study of neurological immune-mediated disorders. TCRdb used MiXCR to reprocess the 5' RACE reads, holding one entry per CDR3 protein. The repertoire holds roughly 31,000 distinct CDR3 sequences, with under 25% as singletons. The sequencing input was CD4+ T cells from blood. These receptors were taken from a man aged 50 to 60 with HTLV-1-associated myelopathy (HAM/TSP). Each CDR3 is given with its conserved first and last residue. D genes are given only for firm matches. Size is omitted from some rows. Given values are once, few, many or a class for expanded clones.

TRBV9	-	TRBJ2-2	many	TGTGCCAGCAGCGTCCGAGGGTTGGGCGACACCGGGGAGCTGTTTTTT	CASSVRGLGDTGELFF
TRBV12-3/TRBV12-4	-	TRBJ1-1	many	TGTGCCAGCAGTTTATCCCAAGCCCCTGAAGCTTTCTTT	CASSLSQAPEAFF
TRBV10-3	-	TRBJ1-2	many	TGTGCCATCAGTGAGAGGGGCTTGGGCTACACCTTC	CAISERGLGYTF
TRBV6-6	-	TRBJ2-5	many	TGTGCCAGCAGTTGGGACCGCCCGAGGGAGACCCAGTACTTC	CASSWDRPRETQYF
TRBV12-3/TRBV12-4	TRBD1	TRBJ1-2	many	TGTGCCAGCAGTTGGACAGGGCTCGGCTACACCTTC	CASSWTGLGYTF
TRBV29-1	-	TRBJ1-1	many	TGCAGCGTTGAAGATGCCCTGGGACAGAACACTGAAGCTTTCTTT	CSVEDALGQNTEAFF
TRBV3-1	TRBD2	TRBJ2-3	many	TGTGCCAGCAGCCAGCAACTAGCGGGAGGAGGAACAGATACGCAGTATTTT	CASSQQLAGGGTDTQYF
TRBV6-5	-	TRBJ1-5	-	TGTGCCAGCAGCCGCCAGAAGGGCGCGAATCAGCCCCAGCATTTT	CASSRQKGANQPQHF
TRBV20-1	TRBD1	TRBJ1-2	many	TGCAGTGCTGAGGTTGGGACAGCTTTGTATGGCTACACCTTC	CSAEVGTALYGYTF
TRBV10-3	-	TRBJ1-6	-	TGTGCCACTACGGGCTACGCGGATTCACCCCTCCACTTT	CATTGYADSPLHF
TRBV20-1	TRBD2	TRBJ2-1	many	TGCAGTGCTACACTAGCGGGAGACTTGTACAATGAGCAGTTCTTC	CSATLAGDLYNEQFF
TRBV20-1	TRBD2	TRBJ2-1	-	TGCAGTGCGCTATCCGGGACTAGCGGGACCTACAATGAGCAGTTCTTC	CSALSGTSGTYNEQFF
TRBV30	TRBD2	TRBJ2-5	-	TGTGCCTGGAGTATGGGGGAGGGAGAGACCCAGTACTTC	CAWSMGEGETQYF
TRBV20-1	-	TRBJ1-2	many	TGCAGTATGGGGGGGCACAATGGCTACACCTTC	CSMGGHNGYTF
TRBV6-5	TRBD1	TRBJ2-7	many	TGTGCCAGCAGAATACCAGGGGGCCACGAGCAGTACTTC	CASRIPGGHEQYF
TRBV12-3/TRBV12-4	TRBD1	TRBJ2-2	few	TGTGCCAGCAGCAAAGGGACAGGACAGAACACCGGGGAGCTGTTTTTT	CASSKGTGQNTGELFF
TRBV5-5	-	TRBJ2-5	many	TGTGCCAGCAGCTTGCGCCACAGCCAAGAGACCCAGTACTTC	CASSLRHSQETQYF
TRBV5-1	TRBD1	TRBJ2-1	many	TGCGCCAGCAGCTTGGAGCCCGGGACAGGGGGTGAGCAGTTCTTC	CASSLEPGTGGEQFF
TRBV9	-	TRBJ2-1	many	TGTGCCAGCAGCGTAGGGGCGGGGTGGGGCAATGAGCAGTTCTTC	CASSVGAGWGNEQFF
TRBV5-1	TRBD1	TRBJ1-1	many	TGCGCCAGCAGCCCTGGAGGGGGCGAAACTGAAGCTTTCTTT	CASSPGGGETEAFF
TRBV20-1	-	TRBJ2-7	many	TGCAGTGCTACAGGACTCGAAACCTACGAGCAGTACTTC	CSATGLETYEQYF
TRBV29-1	-	TRBJ2-5	many	TGCAGCGTCGCATGGGGCAACCAAGAGACCCAGTACTTC	CSVAWGNQETQYF
TRBV24-1	TRBD2	TRBJ2-1	-	TGTGCCACCAGTAATTCGGTAGCGGGGGGCCAAAATGAGCAGTTCTTC	CATSNSVAGGQNEQFF
TRBV12-3/TRBV12-4	-	TRBJ1-2	many	TGTGCCAGCAGTTTAGGTCTGTCCTATGGCTACACCTTC	CASSLGLSYGYTF
TRBV18	TRBD1	TRBJ1-6	many	TGTGCCAGCTCACGGGACAGGGACAATTCACCCCTCCACTTT	CASSRDRDNSPLHF
TRBV20-1	TRBD1	TRBJ1-1	many	TGCAGTGCTAGAGATCAGAGGACAGGGATGAACACTGAAGCTTTCTTT	CSARDQRTGMNTEAFF
TRBV3-1	-	TRBJ1-1	-	TGTGCCAGCAGCCAAGTTTGGGGAGGGAGTGAAGCTTTCTTT	CASSQVWGGSEAFF
TRBV29-1	-	TRBJ1-2	many	TGCAGCGTTGAAGAAGGGCGGGGGGCTGGCTACACCTTC	CSVEEGRGAGYTF
TRBV5-1	-	TRBJ2-3	-	TGCGCCAGCAGCTTGGTGCGAGGCACAGATACGCAGTATTTT	CASSLVRGTDTQYF
TRBV20-1	TRBD1	TRBJ1-6	few	TGCAGTGCTAGATTCACAGGGGGTTCCTATAATTCACCCCTCCACTTT	CSARFTGGSYNSPLHF
TRBV3-1	-	TRBJ1-1	-	TGTGCCAGCAGCCAAGTCTTCCAGGTGAACACTGAAGCTTTCTTT	CASSQVFQVNTEAFF
TRBV4-2	-	TRBJ2-3	-	TGTGCCAGCGCCACTAGCACAGATACGCAGTATTTT	CASATSTDTQYF
TRBV20-1	-	TRBJ2-7	many	TGCAGTGCTAGAGCACGGGGCTACGAGCAGTACTTC	CSARARGYEQYF
TRBV9	-	TRBJ1-2	many	TGTGCCAGCAGCGTGGACCCGGGACTCTATGGCTACACCTTC	CASSVDPGLYGYTF
TRBV20-1	-	TRBJ2-3	many	TGCAGTGCTTTCCTTATCGCGCCCGGAGGGGGCACACATACGCAGTATTTT	CSAFLIAPGGGTHTQYF
TRBV6-5	-	TRBJ2-7	many	TGTGCCAGCAGAGAGCCGGGTGGGGCGAGTTACGAGCAGTACTTC	CASREPGGASYEQYF
TRBV7-9	TRBD1	TRBJ1-1	many	TGTGCCAGCAGCCCAAGGGGGCGCGGGGAGACTGAAGCTTTCTTT	CASSPRGRGETEAFF
TRBV20-1	-	TRBJ2-1	many	TGCAGTGCTAACGGTTTAAGGCTCTCCTACAATGAGCAGTTCTTC	CSANGLRLSYNEQFF
TRBV7-3	TRBD2	TRBJ2-1	many	TGTGCCAGCAGCTTCGGACTAGCAACTGAGCAGTTCTTC	CASSFGLATEQFF
TRBV7-6	TRBD1	TRBJ2-2	many	TGTGCCAGCAGCCCCGGGACAGGGAACACCGGGGAGCTGTTTTTT	CASSPGTGNTGELFF
TRBV11-2	-	TRBJ1-5	-	TGTGCCAGCAGCCCTGGAGCCCAGTGCAATCAGCCCCAGCATTTT	CASSPGAQCNQPQHF
TRBV12-3/TRBV12-4	-	TRBJ2-6	once	TGTGCCAGCAGTTTATGGGTCGCTGGGGCCAACGTCCTGACTTTC	CASSLWVAGANVLTF
TRBV20-1	TRBD2	TRBJ2-7	many	TGCAGTGCCGGGACTAGCGGGGGCGCATCCACCTACGAGCAGTACTTC	CSAGTSGGASTYEQYF
TRBV20-1	-	TRBJ1-5	many	TGCAGTGCTAGAGAAGACAGTTTTAGCAATCAGCCCCAGCATTTT	CSAREDSFSNQPQHF
TRBV12-3/TRBV12-4	-	TRBJ1-3	many	TGTGCCAGCAGTCCCCTGACAGGACGAAGGAACACCATATATTTT	CASSPLTGRRNTIYF
TRBV27	TRBD1	TRBJ2-3	many	TGTGCCAGCAGCCGGGACAGACGGTCTGGTGCGCAGTATTTT	CASSRDRRSGAQYF
TRBV5-5	-	TRBJ1-5	many	TGTGCCAGCCGGGGGGAGGGACTTCATCAGCCCCAGCATTTT	CASRGEGLHQPQHF
TRBV6-5	-	TRBJ1-2	many	TGTGCCAGCGGTGACGGGGAGTCGACTGGCTACACCTTC	CASGDGESTGYTF
TRBV28	TRBD2	TRBJ2-5	many	TGTGCCAGCAAATCGCTAGCGGGAGGGGGGGACCAAGAGACCCAGTACTTC	CASKSLAGGGDQETQYF
TRBV7-2	-	TRBJ2-5	many	TGTGCCAGCAGCTTGGGTCCTTCTTCGGGGACCCAGTACTTC	CASSLGPSSGTQYF
TRBV11-2	TRBD2	TRBJ2-7	many	TGTGCCAGCAGCCCGAGACTAGCGGGGGCCTCCTACGAGCAGTACTTC	CASSPRLAGASYEQYF
TRBV5-6	-	TRBJ2-6	many	TGTGCCAGCAGCCGACTCGGCGGCAAAGCTGGGGCCAACGTCCTGACTTTC	CASSRLGGKAGANVLTF
TRBV20-1	-	TRBJ2-1	many	TGCAGTGCAAAACTCATTCCCATCACCTCAGGGGAGCAGTTCTTC	CSAKLIPITSGEQFF
TRBV5-1	TRBD1	TRBJ1-1	many	TGCGCCAGCAGCAACCGGGACAGCACTAGAAACACTGAAGCTTTCTTT	CASSNRDSTRNTEAFF
TRBV20-1	-	TRBJ2-1	many	TGCAGTACCTCCGGGGAGCGGGTCCGCTCCTACAATGAGCAGTTCTTC	CSTSGERVRSYNEQFF